One and the same sample provided the 27 T cell receptor beta chains below, sequenced in a study of control samples from healthy donors and cancer patients. Data came from immunoSEQ multiplex PCR; TCRdb stores just in-frame clones and leaves some out. This table holds around 170,000 clones, around nine tenths found once. Sequenced material: blood. The receptors stem from a man aged 25 to 45 in good health.

This chain links TRBV9 with TRBJ1-1; possible D gene TRBD1, 5 bases. Trimming removed 4 bases from V and 1 base from J, with 8 bases in between. CDR3 size: 13 residues. Germline lookup yields CDR1 SGDLS and CDR2 YYNGEE. The CDR3 DNA reads TGTGCCAGCAGCCACGACAGGAACACTGAAGCTTTCTTT. Translating gives CASSHDRNTEAFF.

The gene calls are TRBV14 and TRBJ1-2; TRBD1 matches 9 bases. Germline V gene sequence: CDR1 SGHDN, CDR2 FVKESK. The CDR3 is made up of 16 amino acids. V was pared by 4 bases and J by 6 bases, with 12 bases of the junction left unmatched. The CDR3 DNA sequence: TGTGCCAGCAGCCGATTATCCGGGACAGGGAAGGATGGCTACACCTTC. It translates to CASSRLSGTGKDGYTF.

This chain connects TRBV11-2 to TRBJ2-7; unclear D gene. CDR1 and CDR2 from the germline V gene are SGHAT and FQNNGV. The CDR3 runs 14 residues. The V end lost 0 bases, the J end lost 2 bases, and 8 bases lay between the germline ends. CDR3 nucleotides: TGTGCCAGCAGCTTAGATTGGCAGACCTACGAGCAGTACTTC. It is translated as CASSLDWQTYEQYF.

The V call is TRBV19, the J call TRBJ1-6; D possibly corresponds to TRBD1 (6 bases). The CDR3 has 14 residues. Germline-derived CDR1 and CDR2 are LNHDA and SQIVND (reference sequence). V shed 1 base and J shed 7 bases, with 8 bases lying between them. DNA for the CDR3: TGTGCCAGTAGTATAGGCAGGGGAAATTCACCCCTCCACTTT. It yields the protein CASSIGRGNSPLHF.

The chain joins TRBV5-4 to TRBJ2-2; D gene unclear. Germline assignment: CDR1 SGHNT and CDR2 YYREEE (reference sequence). The CDR3 length is 15 residues. Trimming cost V 1 base and J 6 bases, with 13 bases left between them. In DNA form, the CDR3 reads TGTGCCAGCAGCTTGCCGTCTAGAAATCCCGGGGAGCTGTTTTTT. Amino acid sequence: CASSLPSRNPGELFF.

The chain employs TRBV5-1 and TRBJ2-2; no definite D call. The CDR3 length is 15 residues. Per the germline V gene, CDR1 is SGHRS and CDR2 is YFSETQ. Trimming took off 0 bases at V and 0 bases at J, with 6 bases between the two ends. The CDR3 here is CASSLGAANTGELFF. In DNA form, the CDR3 reads TGCGCCAGCAGCTTGGGGGCAGCGAACACCGGGGAGCTGTTTTTT.

The rearrangement uses TRBV7-6 and TRBJ2-7; tentative D call: TRBD2 (6 bases). The germline gives CDR1 SGHVS, CDR2 FNYEAQ. The V gene lost 5 bases and the J gene lost 1 base, with 12 bases spanning the gap. This CDR3 contains 14 residues. The CDR3 loop is CASSLTRASYEQYF. For the CDR3, the DNA is TGTGCCAGCAGCCTGACTAGAGCGTCCTACGAGCAGTACTTC.

The V call is TRBV28, the J call TRBJ2-1, with TRBD2 matching over 7 bases. V shed 5 bases, J shed 12 bases, and the junction held 4 bases outside the gene matches. Germline V gene sequence: CDR1 MDHEN, CDR2 SYDVKM. This CDR3 region has 11 residues. The CDR3 sequence: CASSEREGQFF. The CDR3 region has the DNA TGTGCCAGCAGTGAGCGGGAAGGGCAGTTCTTC.

V and J are TRBV11-2 and TRBJ1-6, with TRBD1 matching over 8 bases. The ends lost 5 bases at V and 10 bases at J; junction bases unmatched: 13. The CDR3 is made up of 16 amino acids. CDR1 is SGHAT, CDR2 FQNNGV, per germline. CDR3 loop: CASSHTRQGNVSPLHF. The CDR3 DNA reads TGTGCCAGCAGCCATACACGACAGGGGAATGTCTCACCCCTCCACTTT.

J is TRBJ2-5 and V is TRBV19; 8 bases match TRBD2. Trimming at V came to 5 bases and at J to 5 bases, leaving 13 bases not matched to a gene. CDR3 length: 16 residues. CDR1 is LNHDA and CDR2 is SQIVND in the germline V gene (reference sequence). CDR3 coding DNA: TGTGCCAGTAGTTCCCAGATAATAGCGGGACTGGAGACCCAGTACTTC. Protein sequence: CASSSQIIAGLETQYF.

This chain links TRBV19 with TRBJ2-1; TRBD2 matches at 11 bases. Looked up from germline, CDR1 is LNHDA and CDR2 is SQIVND (reference sequence). The CDR3 is 14 amino acids. With V trimmed by 11 bases and J by 7 bases, 10 bases remained unmatched. CDR3 in amino acids: CASSLAGGPNEQFF. The CDR3 bases are TGTGCCTCATCCTTAGCGGGAGGGCCGAATGAGCAGTTCTTC.

J is TRBJ1-5 and V is TRBV19; D is unresolved. Trimming took 3 bases from V and 4 from J, leaving 4 bases between them. The CDR3 is made up of 12 amino acids. Germline CDR1 reads LNHDA; CDR2 reads SQIVND (reference sequence). The CDR3 loop reads CASSMRNQPQHF. As DNA, the CDR3 is TGTGCCAGTAGTATGAGGAATCAGCCCCAGCATTTT.

The gene calls are TRBV19 and TRBJ1-5, with 10 bases that match TRBD1. The CDR3 runs to 18 residues. Germline trimming cut 2 bases from V and 4 bases from J; bases unmatched to any gene: 11. Germline CDR1 is LNHDA and CDR2 is SQIVND (reference sequence). This CDR3 reads CASSITRDRGWNNQPQHF. The CDR3 bases are TGTGCCAGTAGTATAACCCGGGACAGGGGATGGAATAATCAGCCCCAGCATTTT.

The CDR3 bases are TGTGCCAGCAGTTACGGATGGGGGCCGGGCAATGAGCAGTTCTTC. As protein: CASSYGWGPGNEQFF. This sequence joins TRBV6-2 or TRBV6-3 and TRBJ2-1; perhaps TRBD1 as D (6 bases). This CDR3 is 15 amino acids long. The V end lost 2 bases, the J end lost 6 bases, and 14 bases lay between the germline ends. Per the germline V gene, CDR1 is MNHEY and CDR2 is SVGEGT.

This clone was seen just once. CDR3 sequence: CASMGYRLDGYTF. For the CDR3, the DNA is TGTGCCAGTATGGGGTACAGACTCGATGGCTACACCTTC. The chain couples TRBV19 to TRBJ1-2, with D unresolved. Germline CDR1 is LNHDA and CDR2 is SQIVND (reference sequence). This CDR3 comprises 13 residues. The V gene lost 7 bases and the J gene lost 6 bases, with 15 bases spanning the gap.

The count of this clone is one. Other DNA sequences in the same sample also yield this CDR3. V and J are TRBV11-2 and TRBJ2-5; the D call may be TRBD1 or TRBD2 (7 bases each). This CDR3 has 15 amino acids. CDR1 is SGHAT, CDR2 FQNNGV, per germline. V lost 7 bases to trimming and J lost 4 bases, with 19 bases between them. CDR3 loop: CASISGGRGRETQYF. CDR3 bases: TGTGCCAGCATCTCCGGGGGGAGGGGGCGAGAGACCCAGTACTTC.

V and J are TRBV24-1 and TRBJ1-4; D remains unclear. CDR1 and CDR2 from the germline V gene are KGHDR and SFDVKD. The CDR3 has 13 amino acids. V lost 7 bases and J lost 7, with 12 bases in between. In nucleotides, the CDR3 is TGTGCCACCAGGGGAGAGGAGGGTGAAAAACTGTTTTTT. This codes for CATRGEEGEKLFF.

The rearrangement links TRBV30 to TRBJ2-7; 7 nucleotides align to TRBD1. Germline loops: CDR1 GTSNPN, CDR2 SVGIG (reference sequence). This CDR3 contains 13 residues. V trimming: 4 bases; J trimming: 7 bases; junction bases outside the gene matches: 10. The CDR3 spells CAWNPRQGREQYF. In nucleotides, the CDR3 is TGTGCCTGGAATCCCCGACAGGGTCGGGAGCAGTACTTC.

Worth noting for this clone: Other DNA sequences in this specimen translate into the identical CDR3. The V and J genes are TRBV3-1 (or the pseudogene TRBV3-2) and TRBJ2-5; D is unresolved. The CDR3 consists of 11 residues. Germline CDR1 and CDR2: LGHDT and YNNKEL (reference sequence). V shed 1 base and J shed 5 bases, with 2 bases lying between them. The CDR3 sequence is CASSQAETQYF. The CDR3 nucleotides read TGTGCCAGCAGCCAAGCTGAGACCCAGTACTTC.

V gene TRBV4-2 combines with J gene TRBJ1-1; D is unresolved. Trimming cost V 4 bases and J 3 bases, with 15 bases left between them. Looked up from germline, CDR1 is LGHNA and CDR2 is YNFKEQ. The CDR3 has 15 residues. This chain's CDR3 is CASSRGRSADTEAFF. The CDR3 DNA reads TGTGCCAGCAGCCGAGGGAGGTCGGCTGACACTGAAGCTTTCTTT.

The rearrangement uses TRBV6-4 and TRBJ1-5; 9 nucleotides align to TRBD1. The J segment lost 7 bases and the V segment lost 10 bases, leaving 5 bases of the junction unmatched. The CDR3 consists of 12 residues. The V gene's germline CDR1 is MRHNA and CDR2 SNTAGT. In DNA form, the CDR3 reads TGTGCCAACAGGACAGGGGACCAGCCCCAGCATTTT. Translated, it gives CANRTGDQPQHF.

The gene calls are TRBV7-6 and TRBJ1-1; possibly TRBD1 for D (5 bases). Between the trimmed V and J ends, which lost 5 bases and 10 bases, there was a span of 32 bases. CDR3 length equals 18 residues. The germline gives CDR1 SGHVS, CDR2 FNYEAQ. The CDR3 loop is CASSGPGVLASGKMGAFF. The CDR3 DNA reads as TGTGCCAGCAGCGGACCGGGAGTACTAGCTTCAGGGAAAATGGGAGCTTTCTTT.

The CDR3, as DNA: TGTGCCAGCAGTGAAGCTGGTCAGATGTCCGAAGGCTACACCTTC. Its translation is CASSEAGQMSEGYTF. The genes are TRBV2 and TRBJ1-2, with no clear D. This CDR3 is built from 15 residues. V was pared by 0 bases and J by 8 bases, with 16 bases between. Per germline, CDR1 SNHLY and CDR2 FYNNEI.

The chain recombines TRBV27 with TRBJ1-3, with D possibly TRBD1 on 5 matching bases. This CDR3 spans 15 amino acids. In germline, CDR1 is MNHEY, CDR2 SMNVEV (reference sequence). V lost 7 bases to trimming and J lost 0 bases, with 13 bases between them. The chain's CDR3 is CASTVEGHSGNTIYF. The CDR3 nucleotides are TGTGCCAGCACGGTGGAGGGGCACTCTGGAAACACCATATATTTT.

The rearrangement uses TRBV10-3 and TRBJ1-2; 8 bases align to TRBD1. V lost 6 bases, J lost 5 bases, and 8 bases stayed unmatched. Germline values: CDR1 ENHRY, CDR2 SYGVKD. This CDR3 has 14 residues. The CDR3 reads CAIRTMTGDYGYTF. The CDR3 nucleotides read TGTGCCATCAGAACTATGACAGGGGATTATGGCTACACCTTC.

V and J are TRBV27 and TRBJ2-7; 9 bases are shared with TRBD2. V lost 4 bases to trimming and J lost 2 bases; unmatched junction nucleotides: 6. Per the germline V gene, CDR1 is MNHEY and CDR2 is SMNVEV (reference sequence). This CDR3 is built from 15 residues. CDR3 residues: CASSSGLAGTYEQYF. The CDR3 coding sequence is TGTGCCAGCAGTTCTGGGCTAGCGGGAACCTACGAGCAGTACTTC.

The CDR3 DNA follows: TGTGCCAGCTCGCAATCCCGATCGCTGAACACTGAAGCTTTCTTT. Its protein product is CASSQSRSLNTEAFF. The V call is TRBV18, the J call TRBJ1-1; D uncertain. The CDR3 has 15 amino acids. V was cut by 6 bases and J by 0 bases, with 14 bases left in between. The V gene's germline CDR1 is KGHSH and CDR2 LQKENI.